The TCR beta chain under discussion was sequenced for a study of read filtering for tumor transcriptome and immune sequencing (dated by TCRdb to the early 2020s). At the level of the whole study: The cohort had approximately 16 male and approximately 13 female patients with a mean age of about 70 years, ranging from about 45 to 85. After DNase treatment, whole-transcriptome libraries were prepared with the TruSeq RNA Access Library Prep Kit. Using the same bone marrow samples, the study ran both targeted immune repertoire sequencing and bulk whole-transcriptome sequencing and then compared the TCR repertoires from each method. A main aim was a read-filtering strategy for immune repertoire data, specifically whether clonotypes supported by a single read should be removed. TCR-region mapped reads per sample ranged from about 4.05 to 10.27 million with IR-seq versus only about 85 to 1,300 with RNA-seq. By revised international staging, 8 or 9 patients were R-ISS I, approximately 15 were R-ISS II and over 5 were R-ISS III.

Bone marrow was sampled from every patient at the time of active disease. Isolation of bone marrow mononuclear cells was performed by Ficoll-Hypaque density gradient centrifugation. Myeloma plasma cells were removed and CD138-negative cells were collected by negative selection after labeling with CD138 magnetic microbeads on a MACS separator. The purity of the isolated cells was checked by flow cytometry with CD138 antibodies on an Attune NxT. Total RNA was extracted using TRIzol reagent and was quantified on a NanoDrop spectrophotometer. For each patient, paired RNA-seq and IR-seq were run on the CD138-negative bone marrow sample from that patient. TCR libraries were built from about 420 ng RNA with the Immunoverse kit, using molecular barcoded adaptors covering alpha/delta and beta/gamma chains. The same RNA used for transcriptome sequencing was used for TCR library preparation. Sequencing of TCR libraries was carried out on an Illumina HiSeq 4000 with 2 x 150 cycles. Turning to the authors' computational methods: With MiXCR, TCR reads were aligned to human V, D, J and C references and assembled into CDR3 clonotypes, with quality filtering and error correction included. Clonotype counts and gene usage diversity were analyzed with the tcR package in R. Raw mapping reads were checked after the RNA-seq reads had been mapped by STAR aligner version 2.5.3a onto the human GRCh37 genome. To test how sequencing depth affected the clonotypes detected, IR-seq fastq files were randomly downsampled with Seqtk 1.3. TCRdb reran the public reads through fastp at Q25 and MiXCR, keeping productive beta chains. Each record represents a unique CDR3 protein, reported with the most common genes and DNA among its rows. The V and J calls here are based on TCRdb, not the publication. This sample lists about 41,000 distinct CDR3 sequences; 10% to 15% were detected once. The ten largest account for around 30% of the sample.

There are 12 amino acids in the CDR3, from cysteine to phenylalanine inclusive. Just the 36-base CDR3 DNA is kept, in frame starting at base 1. Between the V and J ends, shortened by 3 bases and 6 bases respectively, the junction contains 7 bases. This clonotype appeared many times. Its cognate antigen has yet to be identified. Per-base quality was not reported, and no clone a single base away is much larger than it. What the work shows at the level of the full study, not this receptor alone: Removing single-read clonotypes increased the correlation between IR-seq and RNA-seq shared clonotype proportions. The sorted CD138-negative fraction was a mixed bone marrow immune population, not purified T cells. Single-read clonotypes made up about 82% of clonotypes but roughly 3.2% of total reads in IR-seq, and 70% to 75% of clonotypes and around 45% of reads in RNA-seq. IR-seq captured clonotypes at much higher depth and more reliably than RNA-seq, and smaller IR-seq throughput sufficed to identify most shared clonotypes.

The chain couples TRBV12-3 or TRBV12-4 to TRBJ2-3, with the D gene uncertain. Sequencing input: a population of CD138-negative cells sorted from bone marrow. The cell subset or site tag for this specimen amounts to: bone marrow mononuclear cells depleted of CD138+ plasma/myeloma cells by negative magnetic selection. The TCR was taken from a donor at least 40 years old with multiple myeloma. The DNA sequence follows: TGTGCCAGCAGTTTTGGGGTCGATACGCAGTATTTT. It codes for CASSFGVDTQYF.